A single sample gave rise to the 24 T cell receptor beta chains below, sequenced in a study of blood T cell repertoires in COVID-19 (dated by TCRdb to the early 2020s). The method was the immunoSEQ multiplex PCR assay. TCRdb mirrors the immuneACCESS table, restricted to in-frame sequences. Some clones are absent from its copies; in checked studies, under half trace to an unresolved V gene, and the reason for the others is unknown. The table for this sample lists about 140,000 clones; under 90% of them were counted only once. 5% to 7.5% of the sample is in the top ten clones. Sequences were obtained from peripheral blood. These TCRs come from a human donor in a cohort sampled during active COVID-19.

The chain recombines TRBV4-1 with TRBJ2-3; 14 nucleotides match TRBD2. V lost 2 bases and J lost 2; bases outside the gene matches: 9. The length of the CDR3 is 19 residues. Germline CDR1 MGHRA, CDR2 YSYEKL. The CDR3 protein is CASSQKGTSGGLTTDTQYF. CDR3 sequence (DNA): TGCGCCAGCAGCCAAAAAGGGACTAGCGGGGGTCTAACCACAGATACGCAGTATTTT.

The J gene is TRBJ2-2, the V gene TRBV7-3, with TRBD2 as a possible D gene (5 bases). V was clipped by 5 bases and J by 5 bases, with 9 bases between them. Germline loops: CDR1 SGHTA, CDR2 FQGTGA. The CDR3 consists of 13 residues. The CDR3 nucleotides read TGTGCCAGCAGCGGGTCGGGGACCGGGGAGCTGTTTTTT. This encodes CASSGSGTGELFF. The complete variable domain, with remaining parts taken from reference TRBV7-3 and TRBJ2-2, reads GAGVSQTPSNKVTEKGKYVELRCDPISGHTALYWYRQSLGQGPEFLIYFQGTGAADDSGLPNDRFFAVRPEGSVSTLKIQRTERGDSAVYLCASSGSGTGELFFGEGSRLTVL.

There are a few counts of this clone. The chain is built from TRBV27 and TRBJ1-6; 7 positions match TRBD1. The trim removed 4 bases at V and 15 bases at J, leaving 6 bases unmatched. Germline assignment: CDR1 MNHEY and CDR2 SMNVEV (reference sequence). There are 12 residues in the CDR3. CDR3 region: CASSSTTGSLHF. The CDR3, as DNA: TGTGCCAGCAGTTCAACGACAGGGAGCCTCCACTTT.

The gene calls are TRBV7-8 and TRBJ2-5; 8 bases fit TRBD2. Germline lookup yields CDR1 SGHVS and CDR2 FQNEAQ. The junction had 16 bases not matched to a gene; V was cut back by 2 bases and J by 5 bases. CDR3 size: 18 residues. The CDR3 loop reads CASSLKVGLLAAGETQYF. The CDR3 bases are TGTGCCAGCAGCTTAAAAGTTGGATTACTAGCGGCTGGGGAGACCCAGTACTTC. Based on the CDR3 plus reference TRBV7-8 and TRBJ2-5, the full variable domain is GAGVSQSPRYKVAKRGQDVALRCDPISGHVSLFWYQQALGQGPEFLTYFQNEAQLDKSGLPSDRFFAERPEGSVSTLKIQRTQQEDSAVYLCASSLKVGLLAAGETQYFGPGTRLLVL.

J is TRBJ2-3 and V is TRBV6-5; TRBD2 matches at 8 bases. Germline V gene sequence: CDR1 MNHEY, CDR2 SVGAGI. CDR3 length equals 14 residues. The V segment lost 4 bases and the J segment 5 bases; nucleotides outside the gene matches: 5. The CDR3 here is CASSSGGARDTQYF. CDR3 sequence (DNA): TGTGCCAGCAGTTCGGGGGGGGCCAGAGATACGCAGTATTTT.

V gene TRBV5-8 combines with J gene TRBJ2-1, with 9 bases aligning to TRBD1. With 4 bases clipped from V and 4 bases from J, the junction kept 9 bases outside the gene matches. CDR1 and CDR2 from the germline V gene are SGHTS and YDEGEE. The CDR3 runs 16 residues. The CDR3 sequence: CASSDLGGTGYNEQFF. CDR3 in DNA: TGTGCCAGCAGCGACCTGGGAGGGACAGGGTACAATGAGCAGTTCTTC. The whole variable domain, filled in from reference TRBV5-8 and TRBJ2-1, reads EAGVTQSPTHLIKTRGQQATLRCSPISGHTSVYWYQQALGLGLQFLLWYDEGEERNRGNFPPRFSGRQFPNYSSELNVNALELEDSALYLCASSDLGGTGYNEQFFGPGTRLTVL.

This chain links TRBV5-4 with TRBJ2-2, with D possibly matching TRBD2 (5 bases). The CDR3 covers 14 residues. The germline CDR1 and CDR2 sequences are SGHNT and YYREEE (reference sequence). Trimming shortened V by 4 bases and J by 6 bases, and 13 bases separated the two germline ends. CDR3 DNA sequence: TGTGCCAGCAGCCTTGCGGCCGGGGCCGGGGAGCTGTTTTTT. It encodes CASSLAAGAGELFF.

The gene calls are TRBV6-2 or TRBV6-3 and TRBJ2-1; TRBD1 matches at 8 bases. CDR3 length equals 15 residues. CDR1 and CDR2 (germline): MNHEY, SVGEGT. V was clipped by 6 bases and J by 7 bases; unmatched bases: 11. The CDR3 bases are TGTGCCAGCAGCCCCAGGACAGGGTGGAGGAATGAGCAGTTCTTC. Translation: CASSPRTGWRNEQFF.

The rearrangement links TRBV2 to TRBJ2-3, with D maybe TRBD2 (6 bases). V dropped 7 bases and J dropped 2 bases, with 10 bases sitting between them. The CDR3 extends over 13 amino acids. Germline V gene sequence: CDR1 SNHLY, CDR2 FYNNEI. The CDR3 region has the DNA TGTGCCAGCAAGCTAGCGTACACAGATACGCAGTATTTT. Encoded protein: CASKLAYTDTQYF.

V gene TRBV15 combines with J gene TRBJ1-2, with TRBD1 as a possible D gene (6 bases). Germline CDR1 reads LNHNV; CDR2 reads YYDKDF (reference sequence). The CDR3 runs 15 residues. Trimming removed 0 bases at V and 5 bases at J, with 13 bases between. Here the CDR3 DNA reads TGTGCCACCAGCAGAGATACAGGGTCTGGGTATGGCTACACCTTC. Translation gives CATSRDTGSGYGYTF.

V is TRBV6-2 or TRBV6-3 and J is TRBJ1-2, with 10 nucleotides matching TRBD1. Germline V gene data show CDR1 as MNHEY and CDR2 as SVGEGT. With 4 bases clipped from V and 8 bases from J, the junction kept 10 bases outside the gene matches. This CDR3 has 15 amino acids. The CDR3 here is CASSFSGTGERGYTF. The CDR3 DNA reads as TGTGCCAGCAGTTTCTCCGGGACAGGGGAAAGAGGCTACACCTTC.

This chain uses TRBV3-1 (or the pseudogene TRBV3-2) with TRBJ2-1, with D maybe TRBD2 (7 bases). The germline V and J ends were trimmed by 4 bases and 4 bases, with 14 bases remaining between them. Germline V lookup: CDR1 LGHDT, CDR2 YNNKEL (reference sequence). This CDR3 spans 15 amino acids. DNA of the CDR3: TGTGCCAGCAGCCCTCGGGGGGCCGGGTACAATGAGCAGTTCTTC. Its translation is CASSPRGAGYNEQFF.

This clone was observed a few times. The rearrangement joins TRBV27 to TRBJ1-1; 9 nucleotides line up with TRBD1. V gave up 5 bases and J gave up 3 bases; unmatched junction bases: 7. CDR3 length equals 15 residues. CDR1 and CDR2 from the germline V gene are MNHEY and SMNVEV (reference sequence). This CDR3 reads CASSIRTGEDTEAFF. The DNA of the CDR3 is TGTGCCAGCAGTATTAGGACAGGGGAGGACACTGAAGCTTTCTTT.

The V and J genes are TRBV2 and TRBJ1-5, with 7 bases identical to TRBD1. CDR1 and CDR2 (germline): SNHLY, FYNNEI. V shed 9 bases and J 0 bases; nucleotides not matched to a gene: 2. The CDR3 is made up of 13 amino acids. In DNA, the CDR3 is TGTGCCAGTCACAGGGGTAGCAATCAGCCCCAGCATTTT. Translating gives CASHRGSNQPQHF.

The rearrangement links TRBV6-5 to TRBJ1-3; D is undetermined. V lost 0 bases, J lost 4 bases, and 10 bases lay in between. Germline-derived CDR1 and CDR2 are MNHEY and SVGAGI. This CDR3 is 15 amino acids long. CDR3 in amino acids: CASSYSGVPGNTIYF. The DNA for the CDR3 is TGTGCCAGCAGTTACTCCGGGGTTCCCGGAAACACCATATATTTT.

The chain has TRBV4-3 and TRBJ2-5, with a weak D call TRBD1 (6 bases). Looked up from germline, CDR1 is LGHNA and CDR2 is YSLEER. The V end was cut by 0 bases, the J end by 1 base, with 15 bases between. This CDR3 region has 17 residues. The CDR3 sequence: CASSQERTGQFQETQYF. As DNA, the CDR3 is TGCGCCAGCAGCCAAGAACGCACAGGGCAGTTCCAAGAGACCCAGTACTTC.

The chain links TRBV2 to TRBJ2-7; 12 nucleotides agree with TRBD2. The CDR3 has 15 amino acids. Trimming removed 6 bases from V and 2 bases from J; junction bases left unmatched: 5. Germline V gene lookup returns CDR1 SNHLY and CDR2 FYNNEI. This CDR3 reads CASSDTSGGPYEQYF. The CDR3 DNA reads TGTGCCAGCAGCGACACTAGCGGGGGGCCCTACGAGCAGTACTTC.

The genes are TRBV6-5 and TRBJ2-3, with 15 bases identical to TRBD2. CDR1 is MNHEY and CDR2 is SVGAGI in the germline V gene. Trimming cost V 2 bases and J 6 bases; bases outside gene matches: 3. There are 16 residues in the CDR3. DNA for the CDR3: TGTGCCAGCAGTTACGGACTAGCGGGGGGGCACGATACGCAGTATTTT. It translates to CASSYGLAGGHDTQYF.

The chain carries TRBV20-1 and TRBJ1-1; 7 bases map to TRBD1. Germline CDR1 reads DFQATT; CDR2 reads SNEGSKA (reference sequence). This CDR3 has 15 amino acids. Losses at the gene ends were 3 bases for V and 1 base for J; bases not matched to a gene: 8. DNA of the CDR3: TGCAGTGCTAGTGAGACAGGGCGGGGGAACACTGAAGCTTTCTTT. Residues: CSASETGRGNTEAFF.

CDR3 DNA: TGTGCCAGCAGCTCCGGGACTAGCGGGGGGAGCACAGATACGCAGTATTTT. This encodes CASSSGTSGGSTDTQYF. The genes are TRBV7-9 and TRBJ2-3; 15 positions match TRBD2. The germline V gene has CDR1 SEHNR and CDR2 FQNEAQ (reference sequence). The J segment lost 0 bases and the V segment lost 4 bases, leaving 2 bases of the junction unmatched. The CDR3 spans 17 residues.

V and J are TRBV5-4 and TRBJ2-7; 8 bases align to TRBD1. This CDR3 is 13 amino acids long. Germline CDR1 is SGHNT and CDR2 is YYREEE (reference sequence). Losses at the gene ends were 6 bases for V and 5 bases for J; bases not matched to a gene: 7. The CDR3 region is CASTKDREDEQYF. CDR3 DNA sequence: TGTGCCAGCACCAAGGACAGGGAAGACGAGCAGTACTTC.

V is TRBV6-5 and J is TRBJ2-5; D is unclear. V was shortened by 7 bases and J by 7 bases, with 16 bases between the two germline ends. This CDR3 has 13 residues. Germline V lookup: CDR1 MNHEY, CDR2 SVGAGI. The CDR3 loop is CASTIQTVATQYF. The CDR3 DNA is TGTGCCAGCACCATTCAGACTGTAGCGACCCAGTACTTC.

This chain connects TRBV7-8 to TRBJ2-7; perhaps TRBD1 as D (6 bases). V shed 4 bases and J shed 2 bases, with 21 bases lying between them. CDR1 is SGHVS and CDR2 is FQNEAQ in the germline V gene. CDR3 length: 17 amino acids. The CDR3 region is CASSSNRNPGETYEQYF. Written as DNA, the CDR3 is TGTGCCAGCAGCTCCAACCGGAACCCAGGGGAGACCTACGAGCAGTACTTC.

This sequence joins TRBV2 and TRBJ1-1; D might be TRBD1 (6 bases). The CDR3 runs 12 residues. CDR1 and CDR2 from the germline V gene are SNHLY and FYNNEI. V was trimmed by 8 bases and J by 4 bases, leaving 11 bases between them. The CDR3 sequence: CASRRGSTEAFF. CDR3 DNA: TGTGCCAGCCGCAGGGGCTCCACTGAAGCTTTCTTT. The full variable domain, with the rest looked up from reference TRBV2 and TRBJ1-1, is EPEVTQTPSHQVTQMGQEVILRCVPISNHLYFYWYRQILGQKVEFLVSFYNNEISEKSEIFDDQFSVERPDGSNFTLKIRSTKLEDSAMYFCASRRGSTEAFFGQGTRLTVV.